These 4 T cell receptor beta chains share one sample of origin, sequenced in a study of T-cell memory formation after mild COVID-19. TCRdb called the 5' RACE reads again in MiXCR, with one record for every CDR3 protein. In the table there are 100,000 to 120,000 distinct CDR3 sequences, 18% of which are singletons. The sequencing sample was made of PBMCs or a T cell subset sorted from them (not recorded which). The receptors were gathered from a man younger than 35 who had mild COVID-19 (a few samples of this study predate the infection). Cell type and time point are not known.

This clonotype was counted many times. The chain has TRBV5-1 and TRBJ2-7; TRBD1 matches at 10 bases. The ends lost 6 bases at V and 8 bases at J; junction bases unmatched: 8. The germline V gene encodes CDR1 SGHRS and CDR2 YFSETQ. There are 13 residues in the CDR3. This CDR3 is CASKMGQGHQQYF. In nucleotides, the CDR3 is TGCGCCAGCAAAATGGGACAGGGGCACCAGCAGTACTTC.

This clonotype was recorded a few times. The chain combines TRBV7-2 with TRBJ2-7; TRBD1 matches 9 bases. The germline V gene has CDR1 SGHTA and CDR2 FQGNSA. The trim removed 2 bases at V and 4 bases at J, leaving 6 bases unmatched. This CDR3 contains 15 residues. This CDR3 reads CASSLPGQGVYEQYF. The DNA of the CDR3 is TGTGCCAGCAGCTTACCGGGACAGGGTGTATACGAGCAGTACTTC.

A few counts support this clonotype. The chain couples TRBV5-1 to TRBJ2-1; a possible D gene is TRBD2 (5 bases). Germline CDR1 and CDR2: SGHRS and YFSETQ. V was clipped by 4 bases and J by 8 bases, with 16 bases between them. The CDR3 is made up of 14 amino acids. The CDR3 sequence is CASSLGGGYDEQFF. Written as DNA, the CDR3 is TGCGCCAGCAGCCTCGGAGGTGGTTACGATGAGCAGTTCTTC.

The sample holds many counts of this clonotype. This chain connects TRBV20-1 to TRBJ2-5, with D possibly being TRBD1 (6 bases). V was pared by 2 bases and J by 5 bases, with 9 bases between. This CDR3 spans 12 amino acids. The V gene's germline CDR1 is DFQATT and CDR2 SNEGSKA (reference sequence). CDR3: CSARPGQETQYF. The CDR3 DNA is TGCAGTGCTAGACCCGGACAGGAGACCCAGTACTTC.